Each of the 21 T cell receptor beta chains below was sequenced from the same sample in a study of blood T cells in healthy people across ages. Combining a sample-barcoded 5' primer with a J-beta primer mix, a second PCR ran for roughly 7 to 12 cycles. MiXCR was run by TCRdb on the 5' RACE reads, yielding one entry per CDR3 protein. The sample includes around 1,800,000 distinct CDR3 sequences, roughly 43% of them seen just once. The sequencing sample was made of blood. The receptors originated from a human donor in good health.

CDR3: CAISKQDWTEAFF. As DNA, the CDR3 is TGTGCCATCAGTAAACAGGATTGGACTGAAGCTTTCTTT. The gene calls are TRBV10-3 and TRBJ1-1; maybe TRBD1 (5 bases). The CDR3 has 13 amino acids. V was shortened by 5 bases and J by 5 bases, with 12 bases between the two germline ends. The germline CDR1 and CDR2 sequences are ENHRY and SYGVKD.

This sequence joins TRBV4-3 and TRBJ2-1; 9 nucleotides align to TRBD2. This CDR3 is built from 17 residues. Losses at the gene ends were 4 bases for V and 7 bases for J; bases not matched to a gene: 14. Germline V gives CDR1 LGHNA, CDR2 YSLEER. CDR3 bases: TGCGCCAGCAGCCCCCAGGTGCCTAGCGGGGCTTATAATGAGCAGTTCTTC. Its translation is CASSPQVPSGAYNEQFF.

The rearrangement links TRBV6-5 to TRBJ2-5, with 8 bases lining up with TRBD1. The V gene's germline CDR1 is MNHEY and CDR2 SVGAGI. The V and J ends lost 11 bases and 1 base, in that order; junction bases with no gene match: 12. The CDR3 is made up of 15 amino acids. DNA of the CDR3: TGTGCCGGCACCTCGATAGGACAGGGCCAAGAGACCCAGTACTTC. Residues: CAGTSIGQGQETQYF.

The chain links TRBV29-1 to TRBJ1-2; D is undetermined. Trimming stripped 3 bases from V and 6 bases from J, with 8 bases between. The CDR3 has 11 residues. The germline V gene has CDR1 SQVTM and CDR2 ANQGSEA. CDR3 nucleotides: TGCAGCGTTGAGCTCCTGGATGGCTACACCTTC. Protein product: CSVELLDGYTF.

This chain uses TRBV20-1 with TRBJ2-7, with a possible D match to TRBD1 (5 bases). Germline-derived CDR1 and CDR2 are DFQATT and SNEGSKA (reference sequence). The germline V and J ends were trimmed by 6 bases and 0 bases, with 12 bases remaining between them. The CDR3 sequence is 13 residues long. CDR3: CSAETESSYEQYF. The DNA of the CDR3 is TGCAGTGCCGAGACAGAAAGCTCCTACGAGCAGTACTTC.

Only a few counts were recorded for this clonotype. An end of the junction differs from the germline gene, which may be a read error. The chain combines TRBV27 with TRBJ1-5; D remains unclear. CDR1 and CDR2 from the germline V gene are MNHEY and SMNVEV (reference sequence). This CDR3 has 11 amino acids. CDR3: CASGWGQPQHF. As DNA, the CDR3 is TGCGCCAGCGGGTGGGGTCAGCCCCAGCATTTT.

This clonotype was picked up many times. J is TRBJ1-2 and V is TRBV29-1; 9 nucleotides line up with TRBD1. Germline CDR1 reads SQVTM; CDR2 reads ANQGSEA. V lost 4 bases and J lost 8; bases outside the gene matches: 5. The CDR3 spans 12 residues. In nucleotides, the CDR3 is TGCAGCGTTGGGACAGGGGCCGGGGGCTACACCTTC. It translates to CSVGTGAGGYTF.

In its sample, this clonotype was seen a few times. The rearrangement joins TRBV29-1 to TRBJ2-2, with 7 positions matching TRBD1. The V gene's germline CDR1 is SQVTM and CDR2 ANQGSEA. This CDR3 region has 14 residues. V was clipped by 6 bases and J by 0 bases; unmatched bases: 4. DNA of the CDR3: TGCAGCGTCTCGGGACAGCCGAACACCGGGGAGCTGTTTTTT. Protein product: CSVSGQPNTGELFF.

This chain uses TRBV20-1 with TRBJ2-5; D perhaps matches TRBD2 (6 bases). CDR1 is DFQATT and CDR2 is SNEGSKA in the germline V gene (reference sequence). The CDR3 is 15 amino acids. V gave up 5 bases and J gave up 11 bases, with 27 bases separating them. CDR3 region: CSAEPGVSSYNEQYF. CDR3 bases: TGCAGTGCTGAGCCGGGGGTTAGCTCCTACAATGAGCAGTACTTC.

The rearrangement links TRBV28 to TRBJ1-1, with D perhaps matching TRBD1 (5 bases). CDR1 is MDHEN and CDR2 is SYDVKM in the germline V gene. The CDR3 runs to 14 residues. V was trimmed by 5 bases and J by 2 bases, leaving 12 bases between them. CDR3 bases: TGTGCCAGCAGTGGGGCAGGGACTAACACTGAAGCTTTCTTT. This translates into CASSGAGTNTEAFF. Drawing the rest from reference TRBV28 and TRBJ1-1, the complete variable domain is DVKVTQSSRYLVKRTGEKVFLECVQDMDHENMFWYRQDPGLGLRLIYFSYDVKMKEKGDIPEGYSVSREKKERFSLILESASTNQTSMYLCASSGAGTNTEAFFGQGTRLTVV.

The table lists this clonotype with many counts. The genes are TRBV6-2 or TRBV6-3 and TRBJ2-4; TRBD2 is a possible D gene (5 bases). Trimming removed 0 bases from V and 10 bases from J, with 13 bases in between. The CDR3 runs 14 residues. Germline V gene lookup returns CDR1 MNHEY and CDR2 SVGEGT. Here the CDR3 DNA reads TGTGCCAGCAGTTACTCGAGTCGGGGTTGGATTCAGTACTTC. It codes for CASSYSSRGWIQYF.

There are a few counts of this clonotype. The chain joins TRBV7-2 to TRBJ1-2; 10 bases align to TRBD1. After removal of 4 bases from V and 1 base from J, the junction contained 3 bases not matched to a gene. Germline V gene sequence: CDR1 SGHTA, CDR2 FQGNSA. The CDR3 is 15 residues long. The chain's CDR3 is CASSYRTGGNYGYTF. The CDR3, as DNA: TGTGCCAGCAGCTACCGGACAGGGGGTAACTATGGCTACACCTTC.

The rearrangement uses TRBV20-1 and TRBJ1-1, with a weak D call TRBD1 (6 bases). V gave up 4 bases and J gave up 0 bases, with 12 bases separating them. The V gene's germline CDR1 is DFQATT and CDR2 SNEGSKA (reference sequence). CDR3 length equals 14 residues. CDR3: CSATRGGMNTEAFF. In nucleotides, the CDR3 is TGCAGTGCTACCAGGGGAGGAATGAACACTGAAGCTTTCTTT.

Only one count was recorded for this clonotype. The chain joins TRBV6-6 to TRBJ2-3, with 10 bases aligning to TRBD1. The trim removed 2 bases at V and 4 bases at J, leaving 6 bases unmatched. The germline gives CDR1 MNHNY, CDR2 SVGAGI (reference sequence). CDR3 length: 16 residues. This CDR3 reads CASSYAGTGAADTQYF. The CDR3 nucleotides are TGTGCCAGCAGTTACGCCGGGACAGGGGCTGCAGATACGCAGTATTTT.

This clonotype was picked up a small number of times. The V gene is TRBV9, the J gene TRBJ1-2; TRBD1 aligns across 8 bases. CDR3 length: 14 residues. The V segment lost 5 bases and the J segment 7 bases; nucleotides outside the gene matches: 10. Germline V gene sequence: CDR1 SGDLS, CDR2 YYNGEE. CDR3 residues: CASRRGQGNSGYTF. In DNA form, the CDR3 reads TGTGCCAGCAGAAGAGGACAGGGAAACAGTGGCTACACCTTC.

Many counts were recorded for this clonotype. This chain links TRBV6-2 or TRBV6-3 with TRBJ2-1; 8 bases are shared with TRBD1. With V trimmed by 11 bases and J by 2 bases, 14 bases remained unmatched. The CDR3 totals 16 residues. The germline gives CDR1 MNHEY, CDR2 SVGEGT. In nucleotides, the CDR3 is TGTGCCGTACGCCCTGGCAGGGGGCGCGCCTACAATGAGCAGTTCTTC. This translates into CAVRPGRGRAYNEQFF.

The table lists this clonotype with a few counts. V usage is TRBV29-1 and J usage is TRBJ1-5; D uncertain. The CDR3 sequence is 12 residues long. V gave up 4 bases and J gave up 1 base, with 5 bases separating them. CDR1 is SQVTM and CDR2 is ANQGSEA in the germline V gene. The CDR3 loop is CSVGWSNQPQHF. The CDR3 coding sequence is TGCAGCGTTGGGTGGAGCAATCAGCCCCAGCATTTT.

The chain is built from TRBV7-9 and TRBJ2-1; tentative D call: TRBD1 (9 bases). The CDR3 length is 16 residues. CDR1 and CDR2 (germline): SEHNR, FQNEAQ (reference sequence). Trimming pared 8 bases from V and 4 bases from J, leaving 21 bases between. The CDR3 coding sequence is TGTGCCAGCTTCGGGGGGGTGACAGGGGGTTACAATGAGCAGTTCTTC. Translation gives CASFGGVTGGYNEQFF.

The DNA for the CDR3 is TGTGCCATCAGTGAGTCACTTGGGACTCAAGAGACCCAGTACTTC. Protein sequence: CAISESLGTQETQYF. V usage is TRBV10-3 and J usage is TRBJ2-5; D may be TRBD2 (6 bases). CDR1 is ENHRY, CDR2 SYGVKD, per germline. The CDR3 extends over 15 amino acids. V lost 0 bases, J lost 2 bases, and 10 bases lay in between.

This clonotype was picked up a small number of times. Sequence at one end of the junction differs from germline and may be a read error. The rearrangement uses TRBV20-1 and TRBJ2-3; possibly TRBD1 for D (5 bases). Germline V gives CDR1 DFQATT, CDR2 SNEGSKA (reference sequence). The CDR3 has 13 residues. The CDR3: CSARQGGTGTQYF. In DNA, the CDR3 is TGCAGTGCTAGACAGGGTGGAACAGGTACGCAGTATTTT.

Note on this clonotype: The junction does not match germline at one end; this may be a read error. The gene calls are TRBV14 and TRBJ2-1; TRBD2 aligns across 10 bases. The CDR3 is 16 residues long. CDR1 SGHDN and CDR2 FVKESK come from the germline V gene. The CDR3 loop reads CACSQWQRGGLFEQFF. CDR3 nucleotide sequence: TGTGCCTGCAGCCAATGGCAGCGGGGGGGCCTGTTTGAGCAGTTCTTC.